Each of the 11 T cell receptor beta chains below was sequenced from the same sample in a study of T cell changes during pregnancy in multiple sclerosis. Sequencing was performed with immunoSEQ multiplex PCR; in TCRdb, only in-frame clones are kept and a portion is missing. The table has around 63,000 clones, over 80% seen once. The sample consisted of CD8+ T cells from peripheral blood mononuclear cells, taken in the third trimester of pregnancy. All receptors derive from a female donor in good health, enrolled as a control in a pregnancy study.

The rearrangement joins TRBV14 to TRBJ2-7; the D gene is possibly TRBD2 (5 bases). The CDR3 spans 16 residues. V was shortened by 6 bases and J by 3 bases, with 21 bases between the two germline ends. Germline V CDR1 and CDR2: SGHDN, FVKESK. The CDR3 loop reads CASSRTSGEGRYEQYF. DNA of the CDR3: TGTGCCAGCAGTCGGACGAGCGGCGAGGGTCGCTACGAGCAGTACTTC.

The rearrangement uses TRBV7-8 and TRBJ2-1; D is unclear. V dropped 4 bases and J dropped 0 bases, with 10 bases sitting between them. CDR1 and CDR2 (germline): SGHVS, FQNEAQ. CDR3 length: 15 residues. CDR3 DNA: TGTGCCAGCAGCTACCGACTGGACTCCTACAATGAGCAGTTCTTC. This gives the protein CASSYRLDSYNEQFF.

This chain connects TRBV5-6 to TRBJ2-1, with 11 bases fitting TRBD1. The CDR3 has 14 residues. J lost 7 bases, V lost 3 bases, and 3 bases had no gene match. The germline gives CDR1 SGHDT, CDR2 YYEEEE. CDR3 bases: TGTGCCAGCAGCTGGGACAGGGGGACTAATGAGCAGTTCTTC. Its translation is CASSWDRGTNEQFF.

The rearrangement links TRBV7-9 to TRBJ2-1; no reliable D call. Germline V gene sequence: CDR1 SEHNR, CDR2 FQNEAQ (reference sequence). The V gene lost 5 bases and the J gene lost 1 base, with 9 bases spanning the gap. CDR3 size: 14 residues. CDR3 region: CASSPLPSYNEQFF. CDR3 DNA sequence: TGTGCCAGCAGCCCCCTTCCGTCCTACAATGAGCAGTTCTTC. Looking up the rest from reference TRBV7-9 and TRBJ2-1 gives the full variable domain: DTGVSQNPRHKITKRGQNVTFRCDPISEHNRLYWYRQTLGQGPEFLTYFQNEAQLEKSRLLSDRFSAERPKGSFSTLEIQRTEQGDSAMYLCASSPLPSYNEQFFGPGTRLTVL.

This clone was observed once. The J gene is TRBJ2-5, the V gene TRBV27; 8 nucleotides line up with TRBD1. V lost 5 bases and J lost 5; bases outside the gene matches: 7. CDR1 is MNHEY, CDR2 SMNVEV, per germline (reference sequence). CDR3 length: 14 amino acids. This CDR3 is CASSETGAGETQYF. DNA for the CDR3: TGTGCCAGCAGTGAGACAGGGGCGGGCGAGACCCAGTACTTC.

The V and J genes are TRBV10-2 and TRBJ2-5, with D unclear. The CDR3 is 13 residues long. Germline CDR1 is WSHSY and CDR2 is SAAADI. The ends were cut back, 3 bases at V and 3 bases at J, with 8 bases in the middle. The CDR3 sequence is CASSDSFEETQYF. The CDR3 region has the DNA TGCGCCAGCAGTGACAGTTTCGAAGAGACCCAGTACTTC.

A single count supports this clone. V and J are TRBV27 and TRBJ1-4, with D unclear. The V end was cut by 2 bases, the J end by 3 bases, with 4 bases between. This CDR3 has 13 amino acids. The germline gives CDR1 MNHEY, CDR2 SMNVEV (reference sequence). CDR3 DNA sequence: TGTGCCAGCAGTTTAGGGCCTAATGAAAAACTGTTTTTT. It encodes CASSLGPNEKLFF.

The sample holds one count of this clone. The CDR3 coding sequence is TGCAGCGTTAGGGGCATACAAGCCTACGAGCAGTACTTC. It specifies CSVRGIQAYEQYF. This chain connects TRBV29-1 to TRBJ2-7, with D perhaps matching TRBD1 (5 bases). The CDR3 has 13 amino acids. V was cut by 5 bases and J by 2 bases, with 13 bases left in between. The germline V gene has CDR1 SQVTM and CDR2 ANQGSEA.

The V call is TRBV9, the J call TRBJ2-1; 9 bases are shared with TRBD2. Germline assignment: CDR1 SGDLS and CDR2 YYNGEE. This CDR3 contains 15 residues. Trimming cost V 4 bases and J 9 bases; bases outside gene matches: 11. CDR3 sequence: CASSLVSGGDSEQFF. In DNA, the CDR3 is TGTGCCAGCAGCTTAGTTAGCGGGGGAGATTCTGAGCAGTTCTTC.

The rearrangement joins TRBV27 to TRBJ1-1; unclear D gene. Germline assignment: CDR1 MNHEY and CDR2 SMNVEV (reference sequence). V lost 10 bases to trimming and J lost 5 bases, with 11 bases between them. CDR3 length equals 11 residues. This chain's CDR3 is CATFLRTEAFF. The CDR3 DNA reads TGTGCCACCTTCTTGCGGACTGAAGCTTTCTTT.

This clone was seen more than once but under ten times. This rearrangement joins TRBV2 to TRBJ1-4; tentative D call: TRBD1 (6 bases). The germline CDR1 and CDR2 sequences are SNHLY and FYNNEI. The CDR3 extends over 12 amino acids. The germline V and J ends were trimmed by 6 bases and 7 bases, with 9 bases remaining between them. CDR3 sequence: CASREDSEKLFF. CDR3 DNA: TGTGCCAGCAGGGAGGACAGTGAAAAACTGTTTTTT.